This T cell receptor (beta chain) was sequenced for a study of shared clonotypes between healthy human individuals. This clone occurred once. Only in-frame clones appear in the TCRdb table, and some are missing; sequencing was by immunoSEQ multiplex PCR. Here the sample spans over a million clones, approximately 98.5% being singletons. The receptor was derived from a man aged 25-45 years in good health. The sequencing sample was made of naive CD4+ T cells sorted from blood. Sample subset: CD45RA+ positively selected.

The CDR3 DNA follows: TGTGCTAGTGGTTTGGTACTAGGGGCTCCGAAGGGCGGTCATGAGCAGTTCTTC. This encodes CASGLVLGAPKGGHEQFF. The chain employs TRBV12-5 and TRBJ2-1; perhaps D is TRBD1 or TRBD2 (5 bases each). Looked up from germline, CDR1 is LGHNT and CDR2 is FRNRAP. V shed 0 bases and J shed 8 bases, with 23 bases lying between them. The length of the CDR3 is 18 residues. Looking up the rest from reference TRBV12-5 and TRBJ2-1 gives the full variable domain: DARVTQTPRHKVTEMGQEVTMRCQPILGHNTVFWYRQTMMQGLELLAYFRNRAPLDDSGMPKDRFSAEMPDATLATLKIQPSEPRDSAVYFCASGLVLGAPKGGHEQFFGPGTRLTVL.